Listed below are T cell receptor beta chains from one sample, sequenced in a study of tumor-infiltrating lymphocytes in primary liver carcinoma. A single record per CDR3 protein comes from TCRdb applying MiXCR to the multiplex PCR reads. The repertoire consists of about 310,000 distinct CDR3 sequences, with about three fifths occurring once and the leading ten covering about a sixth. Source material: peripheral blood. These receptors were collected from a woman in her twenties or thirties with primary liver carcinoma and hepatitis B virus infection. Each CDR3 is given with its conserved first and last residue. Not all rows give a size; the values are once, few, many and, for expanded clones, a class.

v_call cdr3_length clone_size cdr3_aa
TRBV4-2 13 many CASSQVEGGELFF
TRBV11-2 13 many CASSRLDGEKLFF
TRBV29-1 14 NA CSAGGGGQYNEQFF
TRBV11-2 15 many CASRAGRTRGETQYF
TRBV29-1 15 NA CSASWTGRSNTEAFF
TRBV6-5 14 once CASSEGFSGCDYTF
TRBV6-5 15 NA CASSYGTGGANTQYF
TRBV28 13 NA CASSGLSPDTQYF
TRBV6-5 14 many CASSLQGGEETQYF
TRBV29-1 16 many CSAGVRGYDLTDTQYF
TRBV11-2 17 NA CASSLYPGGRPGNTLYF
TRBV4-1 15 NA CTSSQDTGVLSDQYF
TRBV6-2/TRBV6-3 14 few CASRVWGSAGELFF
TRBV12-3/TRBV12-4 16 NA CASSLLLAGAADAQYF
TRBV12-3/TRBV12-4 13 NA CASSFNRAVPLHF
TRBV6-6 15 many CASKRTSSRGDIQYF
TRBV11-2 16 NA CTNTTGLAGFRDEQFF
TRBV5-8 13 NA CTSSLAGSHEQFF
TRBV11-2 13 medium-sized CASSLASNQPQHF
TRBV14 15 NA CASSQTETGTDTQYF
TRBV11-3 15 NA CASSLLPGSSYEQYF
TRBV30 12 few CAWSTGINEQFF
TRBV14 16 NA CASSLTGGLLVNGYTF
TRBV7-9 15 NA CASSLGTADTGELFF
TRBV6-5 18 NA CASSYYSPLAGGPYEQYF
TRBV6-2/TRBV6-3 15 NA CASTYQGAGASVLTF
TRBV7-9 18 NA CASSPSTAAGGPADTQYF
TRBV11-3 15 NA CASGSLATPFGTQYF
TRBV6-5 14 NA CVSSLAWRQETQYF
TRBV29-1 14 NA CSVVSYRASAETFF
TRBV10-1 15 NA CASSDPGLGFNEQFF
TRBV11-2 17 NA CASSPLAQGYGANVLTF
TRBV29-1 14 NA CSVVLSSPHYERHF
TRBV24-1 16 once CATSDVSGRAPDTQYF
TRBV11-1 15 NA CASSLWRTNTGEPFF
TRBV5-5 16 few CASSPRGQTDREKLFF
TRBV6-2/TRBV6-3 13 many CASRTVTNQPQHF